The 18 T cell receptor beta chains listed next were all sequenced from one sample in a study of glioma-infiltrating T cells. Amplification of TCR alpha and beta CDR3 regions from RNA used iRepertoire nested multiplex PCR. Each CDR3 protein gets one entry after TCRdb re-called the multiplex PCR reads with MiXCR. The sample contains tens of thousands of distinct CDR3 sequences, 20% to 25% of which appear only once. Specimen: glioma tissue, nonneoplastic brain tissue, or PBMCs (not recorded which). The receptors here all came from a human donor with low-grade glioma or glioblastoma, undergoing nonglioma brain surgery, or in good health (not recorded which).

This clonotype was recorded many times. V gene TRBV20-1 combines with J gene TRBJ2-3, with 9 bases matching TRBD2. In germline, CDR1 is DFQATT, CDR2 SNEGSKA (reference sequence). The CDR3 totals 15 residues. Losses at the gene ends were 8 bases for V and 0 bases for J; bases not matched to a gene: 9. The CDR3 spells CSPSGLATSTDTQYF. The CDR3 region has the DNA TGCAGTCCTTCAGGACTAGCGACTAGCACAGATACGCAGTATTTT.

This clonotype was found once. A clone one base away is much larger, so this may be a read error. The conserved final phenylalanine or tryptophan is absent from the CDR3, which likely points to a read error. This chain joins TRBV19 and TRBJ1-1, with 9 bases that match TRBD1. The ends lost 5 bases at V and 4 bases at J; junction bases unmatched: 8. The CDR3 spans 15 residues. Germline CDR1 is LNHDA and CDR2 is SQIVND (reference sequence). The CDR3 DNA is TGTGCCAGTAGTTCGAGGACAGGGGAGGGCACTGAAGCTTTCCTT. Encoded protein: CASSSRTGEGTEAFL.

This clonotype has ten or more counts. This chain links TRBV20-1 with TRBJ1-1; no clear D gene. Germline lookup yields CDR1 DFQATT and CDR2 SNEGSKA (reference sequence). Trimming took off 6 bases at V and 3 bases at J, with 8 bases between the two ends. The CDR3 length is 11 residues. The CDR3 sequence is CSADTHTEAFF. The CDR3 nucleotides are TGCAGTGCCGACACCCACACTGAAGCTTTCTTT.

Ten or more counts support this clonotype. CDR3 amino acids: CASTEGDWGPYEQYF. The CDR3 DNA follows: TGTGCCAGCACTGAGGGGGACTGGGGTCCCTACGAGCAGTACTTC. The rearrangement uses TRBV7-9 and TRBJ2-7; tentatively, D is TRBD1 or TRBD2 (6 bases each). This CDR3 contains 15 residues. Trimming pared 7 bases from V and 2 bases from J, leaving 18 bases between. Germline V lookup: CDR1 SEHNR, CDR2 FQNEAQ (reference sequence).

This clonotype was observed a handful of times. The chain is built from TRBV7-9 and TRBJ2-7; 10 bases line up with TRBD1. CDR1 SEHNR and CDR2 FQNEAQ come from the germline V gene (reference sequence). The V gene end was trimmed by 3 bases and the J gene end by 5 bases; junction bases not matched to a gene: 7. CDR3 length: 15 amino acids. Here the CDR3 reads CASSFPGQGRDEQYF. The CDR3 DNA reads TGTGCCAGCAGCTTTCCGGGACAGGGGAGGGACGAGCAGTACTTC.

As regards this clonotype: The CDR3 carries no conserved terminal phenylalanine or tryptophan, so it likely arises from a read error. This chain links TRBV6-2 or TRBV6-3 with TRBJ2-7; TRBD1 matches 9 bases. From germline, CDR1 is MNHEY and CDR2 SVGEGT. The CDR3 runs 14 residues. V was pared by 6 bases and J by 2 bases, with 5 bases of the junction left unmatched. The CDR3 sequence: CASRLGQGAYEQYL. CDR3 nucleotide sequence: TGTGCCAGCAGACTGGGACAGGGAGCCTACGAGCAGTACTTA.

The table lists this clonotype with many counts. This chain uses TRBV4-2 with TRBJ2-7; 7 bases line up with TRBD1. The CDR3 is made up of 15 amino acids. With 0 bases clipped from V and 1 base from J, the junction kept 3 bases outside the gene matches. Germline V gives CDR1 LGHNA, CDR2 YNFKEQ. CDR3 sequence (DNA): TGTGCCAGCAGCCAAGACTCGACAGGGTCCTACGAGCAGTACTTC. Translated, it gives CASSQDSTGSYEQYF.

This clonotype was counted many times. The chain recombines TRBV3-1 with TRBJ2-7; 7 nucleotides align to TRBD1. Germline CDR1 LGHDT, CDR2 YNNKEL (reference sequence). Germline trimming cut 4 bases from V and 8 bases from J; bases unmatched to any gene: 5. CDR3 length: 12 amino acids. The CDR3 reads CASSLLGGKQYF. DNA of the CDR3: TGTGCCAGCAGCCTTTTAGGGGGCAAGCAGTACTTC.

V is TRBV7-8 and J is TRBJ2-3; 14 bases map to TRBD2. Germline values: CDR1 SGHVS, CDR2 FQNEAQ. The CDR3 covers 15 residues. Trimming at V came to 2 bases and at J to 8 bases, leaving 3 bases not matched to a gene. The CDR3 coding sequence is TGTGCCAGCAGCTTAAAGACTAGCGGGGGGGCTACGCAGTATTTT. Its translation is CASSLKTSGGATQYF.

This clonotype was found many times. This chain joins TRBV20-1 and TRBJ1-1; maybe TRBD1 (6 bases). The length of the CDR3 is 13 residues. V was shortened by 6 bases and J by 4 bases, with 15 bases between the two germline ends. The germline V gene has CDR1 DFQATT and CDR2 SNEGSKA (reference sequence). The CDR3 sequence: CSAPDRWGTEAFF. In DNA form, the CDR3 reads TGCAGTGCCCCCGACAGGTGGGGCACTGAAGCTTTCTTT.

This clonotype occurred many times. The chain combines TRBV20-1 with TRBJ2-5; no clear D. The CDR3 runs 15 residues. V shed 4 bases and J shed 1 base, with 16 bases lying between them. Germline V lookup: CDR1 DFQATT, CDR2 SNEGSKA (reference sequence). The CDR3 protein is CSATDKRHVQETQYF. In DNA form, the CDR3 reads TGCAGTGCTACAGACAAAAGACACGTCCAAGAGACCCAGTACTTC.

The chain combines TRBV5-6 with TRBJ1-1; 7 bases fit TRBD1. The CDR3 runs 14 residues. Germline values: CDR1 SGHDT, CDR2 YYEEEE. J was trimmed by 6 bases and V by 4 bases; bases with no gene match: 9. DNA for the CDR3: TGTGCCAGCAGCACCGGCAGGGGGGTCTCTGAAGCTTTCTTT. It specifies CASSTGRGVSEAFF.

This rearrangement joins TRBV19 to TRBJ2-3; D perhaps matches TRBD1 (5 bases). CDR3 length equals 16 residues. The V end was cut by 7 bases, the J end by 0 bases, with 17 bases between. The germline CDR1 and CDR2 sequences are LNHDA and SQIVND (reference sequence). CDR3 nucleotides: TGTGCCAGTAAACCACAGGAGATGCTTAGCACAGATACGCAGTATTTT. This translates into CASKPQEMLSTDTQYF.

This clonotype has ten or more counts. The chain links TRBV2 to TRBJ2-1; no clear D. CDR3 length: 12 amino acids. CDR1 is SNHLY and CDR2 is FYNNEI in the germline V gene. V lost 5 bases and J 8 bases, leaving 10 bases between the germline ends. The CDR3 here is CASSTPPHEQFF. Written as DNA, the CDR3 is TGTGCCAGCAGTACCCCCCCGCATGAGCAGTTCTTC.

This clonotype was counted between two and nine times. This chain links TRBV18 with TRBJ1-4; no clear D gene. V lost 6 bases and J 0 bases, leaving 5 bases between the germline ends. The CDR3 totals 13 residues. CDR1 is KGHSH and CDR2 is LQKENI in the germline V gene. The CDR3 loop reads CASSDATNEKLFF. CDR3 DNA sequence: TGTGCCAGCTCCGATGCAACTAATGAAAAACTGTTTTTT.

There are many counts of this clonotype. The V and J genes are TRBV6-2 or TRBV6-3 and TRBJ2-1; 10 nucleotides align to TRBD2. Germline V CDR1 and CDR2: MNHEY, SVGEGT. The CDR3 length is 18 residues. The V gene end was trimmed by 2 bases and the J gene end by 7 bases; junction bases not matched to a gene: 14. The CDR3 loop is CASSYEGRLAGEGNEQFF. CDR3 sequence (DNA): TGTGCCAGCAGTTACGAAGGCCGCCTAGCGGGAGAGGGGAATGAGCAGTTCTTC.

This clonotype was seen at least ten times. J is TRBJ1-5 and V is TRBV7-9; D is unresolved. The CDR3 is 14 amino acids. The V gene lost 2 bases and the J gene lost 0 bases, with 5 bases spanning the gap. Germline-derived CDR1 and CDR2 are SEHNR and FQNEAQ (reference sequence). CDR3 in amino acids: CASSLLGSNQPQHF. The CDR3 DNA reads TGTGCCAGCAGCTTATTGGGTAGCAATCAGCCCCAGCATTTT.

This chain joins TRBV12-3 or TRBV12-4 and TRBJ2-3, with D maybe TRBD1 (5 bases). The CDR3 has 15 residues. V was cut by 6 bases and J by 1 base, with 14 bases left in between. CDR3 sequence reads: CASRFQGLGTDTQYF. The CDR3, as DNA: TGTGCCAGCAGGTTCCAGGGTCTAGGCACAGATACGCAGTATTTT.